Listed below are T cell receptor beta chains from one sample, sequenced in a study of blood T cell repertoires in COVID-19. Sequenced by immunoSEQ multiplex PCR; TCRdb stores in-frame clones only, minus some. The table shows 80,000 to 95,000 clones, with around 85% occurring only once. Source material: peripheral blood. Receptors originate from a human donor in a cohort sampled during active COVID-19. Both conserved end residues are trimmed from each CDR3. Each record gives: CDR3 protein, D gene, clone size, CDR3 length, V gene. D genes are given only for firm matches. Only part of the rows carry a size: once, few, many, or a class if the clone is expanded.

cdr3_aa: ASSVSSGNTIY
d_call: .
clone_size: .
cdr3_length: 11
v_call: TRBV9

cdr3_aa: AISESLTGNGPLH
d_call: .
clone_size: .
cdr3_length: 13
v_call: TRBV10-3

cdr3_aa: ASSSEPNTEAF
d_call: .
clone_size: .
cdr3_length: 11
v_call: TRBV12-3/TRBV12-4

cdr3_aa: ASSRRAGGTTDTQY
d_call: TRBD2
clone_size: .
cdr3_length: 14
v_call: TRBV7-7

cdr3_aa: ASRHRGYETEAF
d_call: TRBD1
clone_size: .
cdr3_length: 12
v_call: TRBV6-7

cdr3_aa: ASSLGGIAYNEQF
d_call: .
clone_size: .
cdr3_length: 13
v_call: TRBV27

cdr3_aa: ASSQRGSYNSPLH
d_call: .
clone_size: .
cdr3_length: 13
v_call: TRBV28

cdr3_aa: ASSNTGPQPQH
d_call: .
clone_size: .
cdr3_length: 11
v_call: TRBV19

cdr3_aa: ASSFQAPTNEKLF
d_call: .
clone_size: once
cdr3_length: 13
v_call: TRBV5-1

cdr3_aa: AIGDRGQTEAF
d_call: TRBD1
clone_size: .
cdr3_length: 11
v_call: TRBV10-3

cdr3_aa: ASSLARTGGNYEQY
d_call: TRBD1
clone_size: few
cdr3_length: 14
v_call: TRBV5-6

cdr3_aa: ASSTDAGPNTGELF
d_call: .
clone_size: .
cdr3_length: 14
v_call: TRBV7-2

cdr3_aa: AWFRDRGYGNTIY
d_call: TRBD1
clone_size: few
cdr3_length: 13
v_call: TRBV30

cdr3_aa: ASSLARETGARETQY
d_call: TRBD1
clone_size: .
cdr3_length: 15
v_call: TRBV5-8

cdr3_aa: ASSSRGQGVDTEAF
d_call: TRBD1
clone_size: .
cdr3_length: 14
v_call: TRBV5-1

cdr3_aa: ASSLSPQETQY
d_call: .
clone_size: .
cdr3_length: 11
v_call: TRBV7-9

cdr3_aa: ASSLTVRINYGYT
d_call: .
clone_size: .
cdr3_length: 13
v_call: TRBV27

cdr3_aa: AGQPGTQY
d_call: .
clone_size: once
cdr3_length: 8
v_call: TRBV2

cdr3_aa: ATSRDFAGGSGANVLT
d_call: TRBD1
clone_size: .
cdr3_length: 16
v_call: TRBV15

cdr3_aa: AISERQNGDTQY
d_call: .
clone_size: .
cdr3_length: 12
v_call: TRBV10-3

cdr3_aa: ASSYYTTEAF
d_call: .
clone_size: .
cdr3_length: 10
v_call: TRBV6-2/TRBV6-3

cdr3_aa: ASSVDQGGSPLH
d_call: .
clone_size: .
cdr3_length: 12
v_call: TRBV9

cdr3_aa: ASSLSQGNEKLF
d_call: TRBD1
clone_size: .
cdr3_length: 12
v_call: TRBV5-1

cdr3_aa: SVAGSRQETQY
d_call: .
clone_size: .
cdr3_length: 11
v_call: TRBV29-1

cdr3_aa: ASTPSSGTTVAGYT
d_call: .
clone_size: .
cdr3_length: 14
v_call: TRBV28

cdr3_aa: ASSPPDRSPLH
d_call: TRBD1
clone_size: .
cdr3_length: 11
v_call: TRBV18

cdr3_aa: ASERLLGAPGEQF
d_call: .
clone_size: .
cdr3_length: 13
v_call: TRBV6-5

cdr3_aa: ASGRTSGSGGSYNEQF
d_call: TRBD2
clone_size: .
cdr3_length: 16
v_call: TRBV2

cdr3_aa: ASSSQGGQPQH
d_call: TRBD1
clone_size: .
cdr3_length: 11
v_call: TRBV19

cdr3_aa: ASTTGQAGENQPQH
d_call: TRBD1
clone_size: .
cdr3_length: 14
v_call: TRBV19